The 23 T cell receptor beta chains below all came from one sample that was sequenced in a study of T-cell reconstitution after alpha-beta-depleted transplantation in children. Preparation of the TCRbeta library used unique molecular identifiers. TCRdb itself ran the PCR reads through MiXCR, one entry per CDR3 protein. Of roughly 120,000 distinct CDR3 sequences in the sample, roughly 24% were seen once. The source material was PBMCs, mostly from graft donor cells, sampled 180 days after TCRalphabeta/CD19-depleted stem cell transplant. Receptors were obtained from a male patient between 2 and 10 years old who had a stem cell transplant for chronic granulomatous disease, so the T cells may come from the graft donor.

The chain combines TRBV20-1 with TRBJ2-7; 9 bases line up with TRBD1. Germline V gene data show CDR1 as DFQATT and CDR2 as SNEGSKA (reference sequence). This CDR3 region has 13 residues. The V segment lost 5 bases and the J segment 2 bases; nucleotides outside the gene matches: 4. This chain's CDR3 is CSAPGTGPYEQYF. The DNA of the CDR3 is TGCAGTGCTCCCGGGACAGGGCCCTACGAGCAGTACTTC.

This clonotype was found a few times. The CDR3 DNA reads as TGCAGTGCTAGATTGCTAGCGGGGATGAGCTCCTACAATGAGCAGTTCTTC. This translates into CSARLLAGMSSYNEQFF. The V call is TRBV20-1, the J call TRBJ2-1; 9 positions agree with TRBD2. Looked up from germline, CDR1 is DFQATT and CDR2 is SNEGSKA (reference sequence). This CDR3 is built from 17 residues. V lost 2 bases to trimming and J lost 0 bases; unmatched junction nucleotides: 8.

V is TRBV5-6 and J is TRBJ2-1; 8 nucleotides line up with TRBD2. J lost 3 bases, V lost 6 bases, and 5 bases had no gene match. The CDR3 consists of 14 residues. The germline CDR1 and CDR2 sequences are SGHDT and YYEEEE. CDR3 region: CASTGRGDYNEQFF. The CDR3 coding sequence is TGTGCCAGCACCGGGAGGGGGGACTACAATGAGCAGTTCTTC.

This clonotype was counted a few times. CDR3 coding DNA: TGTGCCAGCAGCTTACGTAGAACAGGGAGCTCTGGCTACACCTTC. This encodes CASSLRRTGSSGYTF. The V call is TRBV7-2, the J call TRBJ1-2, with D perhaps matching TRBD1 (6 bases). The CDR3 covers 15 residues. Trimming shortened V by 2 bases and J by 7 bases, and 17 bases separated the two germline ends. Germline V lookup: CDR1 SGHTA, CDR2 FQGNSA. The full variable domain, with the rest looked up from reference TRBV7-2 and TRBJ1-2, is GAGVSQSPSNKVTEKGKDVELRCDPISGHTALYWYRQSLGQGLEFLIYFQGNSAPDKSGLPSDRFSAERTGGSVSTLTIQRTQQEDSAVYLCASSLRRTGSSGYTFGSGTRLTVV.

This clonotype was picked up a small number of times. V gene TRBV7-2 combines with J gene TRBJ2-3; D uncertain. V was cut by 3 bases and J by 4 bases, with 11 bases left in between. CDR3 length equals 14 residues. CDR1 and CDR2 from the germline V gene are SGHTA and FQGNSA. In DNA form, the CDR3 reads TGTGCCAGCAGCTTTTCTCGGCACCCAGATACGCAGTATTTT. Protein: CASSFSRHPDTQYF.

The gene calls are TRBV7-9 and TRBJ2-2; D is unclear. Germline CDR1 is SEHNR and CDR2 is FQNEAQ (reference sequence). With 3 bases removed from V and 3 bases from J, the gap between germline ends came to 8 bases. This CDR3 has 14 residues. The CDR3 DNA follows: TGTGCCAGCAGCTTTCTGGGTTACACCGGGGAGCTGTTTTTT. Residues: CASSFLGYTGELFF.

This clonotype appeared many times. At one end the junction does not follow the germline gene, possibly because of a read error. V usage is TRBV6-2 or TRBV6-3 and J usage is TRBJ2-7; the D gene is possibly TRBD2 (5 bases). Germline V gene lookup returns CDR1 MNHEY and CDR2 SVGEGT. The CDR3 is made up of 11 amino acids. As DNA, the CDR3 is TGTGCCAGCAGTGACTCGGGGGAGCAGTACTTC. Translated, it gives CASSDSGEQYF.

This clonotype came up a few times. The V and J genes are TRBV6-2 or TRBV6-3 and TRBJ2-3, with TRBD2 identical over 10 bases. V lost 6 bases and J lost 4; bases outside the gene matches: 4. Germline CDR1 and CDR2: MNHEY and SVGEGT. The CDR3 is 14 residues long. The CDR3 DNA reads TGTGCCAGCAGATACGGACTAGCGGCAGATACGCAGTATTTT. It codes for CASRYGLAADTQYF.

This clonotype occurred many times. The CDR3 loop reads CASSSWSANEQFF. In nucleotides, the CDR3 is TGTGCCAGCAGCTCGTGGTCCGCCAATGAGCAGTTCTTC. The chain couples TRBV5-5 to TRBJ2-1; D remains unclear. The CDR3 contains 13 residues. Germline V gene sequence: CDR1 SGHKS, CDR2 YYEKEE (reference sequence). The V end was cut by 3 bases, the J end by 6 bases, with 10 bases between.

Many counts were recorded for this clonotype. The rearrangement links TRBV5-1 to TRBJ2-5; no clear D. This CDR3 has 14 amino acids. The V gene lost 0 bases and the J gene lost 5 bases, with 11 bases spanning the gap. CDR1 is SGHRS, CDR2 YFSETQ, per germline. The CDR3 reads CASSLEPGSETQYF. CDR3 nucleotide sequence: TGCGCCAGCAGCTTGGAGCCCGGGTCGGAGACCCAGTACTTC.

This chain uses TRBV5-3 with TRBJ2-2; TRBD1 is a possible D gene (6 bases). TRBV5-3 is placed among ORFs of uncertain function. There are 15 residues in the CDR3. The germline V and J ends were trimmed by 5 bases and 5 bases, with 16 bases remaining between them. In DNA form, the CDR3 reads TGTGCCAGAAGTAACGATCGACAGGAGACCGGGGAGCTGTTTTTT. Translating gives CARSNDRQETGELFF.

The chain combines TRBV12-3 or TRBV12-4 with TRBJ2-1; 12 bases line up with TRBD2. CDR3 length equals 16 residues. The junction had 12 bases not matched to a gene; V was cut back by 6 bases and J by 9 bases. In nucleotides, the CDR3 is TGTGCCAGCAGGTCAGAGCTTGGACTAGCGGGAACTGAGCAGTTCTTC. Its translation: CASRSELGLAGTEQFF.

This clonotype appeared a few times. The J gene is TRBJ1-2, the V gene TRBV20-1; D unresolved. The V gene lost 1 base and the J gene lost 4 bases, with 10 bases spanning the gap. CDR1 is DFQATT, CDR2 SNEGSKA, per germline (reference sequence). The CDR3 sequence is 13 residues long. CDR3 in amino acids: CSARGTVAYGYTF. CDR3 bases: TGCAGTGCTAGAGGAACGGTCGCCTATGGCTACACCTTC.

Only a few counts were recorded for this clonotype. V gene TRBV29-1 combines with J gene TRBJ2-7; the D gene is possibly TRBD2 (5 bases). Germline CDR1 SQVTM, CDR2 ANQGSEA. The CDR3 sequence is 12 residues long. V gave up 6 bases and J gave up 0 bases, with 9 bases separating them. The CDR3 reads CSVELGSYEQYF. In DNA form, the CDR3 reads TGCAGCGTGGAACTAGGCTCCTACGAGCAGTACTTC.

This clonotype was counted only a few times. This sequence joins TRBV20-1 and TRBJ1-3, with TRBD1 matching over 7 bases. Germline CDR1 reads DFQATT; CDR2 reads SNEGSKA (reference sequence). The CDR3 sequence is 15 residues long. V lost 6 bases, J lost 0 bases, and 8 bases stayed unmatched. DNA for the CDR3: TGCAGTGCACTCGGACAGGTGCGCTCTGGAAACACCATATATTTT. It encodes CSALGQVRSGNTIYF.

The CDR3 spells CASALGGISGYTF. The CDR3 bases are TGTGCCAGCGCCCTTGGGGGAATAAGTGGCTACACCTTC. The rearrangement links TRBV6-1 to TRBJ1-2, with D perhaps TRBD1 (5 bases). Trimming pared 8 bases from V and 7 bases from J, leaving 17 bases between. Germline CDR1 reads MNHNS; CDR2 reads SASEGT. This CDR3 comprises 13 residues.

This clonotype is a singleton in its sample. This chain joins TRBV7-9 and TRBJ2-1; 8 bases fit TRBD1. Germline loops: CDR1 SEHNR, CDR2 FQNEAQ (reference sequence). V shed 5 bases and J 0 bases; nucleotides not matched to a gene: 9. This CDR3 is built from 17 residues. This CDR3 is CASSPQRQGNSYNEQFF. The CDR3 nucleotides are TGTGCCAGCAGCCCGCAGCGACAGGGGAACTCCTACAATGAGCAGTTCTTC.

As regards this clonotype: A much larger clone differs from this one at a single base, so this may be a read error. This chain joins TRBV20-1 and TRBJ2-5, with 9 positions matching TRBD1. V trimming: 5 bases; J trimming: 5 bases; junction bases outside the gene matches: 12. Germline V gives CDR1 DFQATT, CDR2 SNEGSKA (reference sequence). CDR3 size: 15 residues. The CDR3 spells CSAGTGPPFHETQYF. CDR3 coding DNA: TGCAGTGCTGGGACAGGGCCCCCTTTCCATGAGACCCAGTACTTC.

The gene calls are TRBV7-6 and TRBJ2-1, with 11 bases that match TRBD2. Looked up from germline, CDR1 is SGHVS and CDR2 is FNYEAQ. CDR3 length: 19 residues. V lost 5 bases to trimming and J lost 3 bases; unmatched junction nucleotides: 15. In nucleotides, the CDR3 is TGTGCCAGCAGCAGCAAGATAGCGGGAGGGAAGGAATTCTACAATGAGCAGTTCTTC. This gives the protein CASSSKIAGGKEFYNEQFF.

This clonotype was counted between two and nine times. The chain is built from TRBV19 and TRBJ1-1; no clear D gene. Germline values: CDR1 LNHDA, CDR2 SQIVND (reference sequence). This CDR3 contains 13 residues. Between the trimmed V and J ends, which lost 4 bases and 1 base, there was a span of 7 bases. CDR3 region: CASSTFQNTEAFF. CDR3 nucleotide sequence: TGTGCCAGTAGTACTTTCCAGAACACTGAAGCTTTCTTT.

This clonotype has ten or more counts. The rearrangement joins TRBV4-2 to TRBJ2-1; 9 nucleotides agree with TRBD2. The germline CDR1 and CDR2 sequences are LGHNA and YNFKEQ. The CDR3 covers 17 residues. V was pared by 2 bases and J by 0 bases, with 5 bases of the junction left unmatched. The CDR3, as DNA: TGTGCCAGCAGCCAAAGGGGTAGCGGGAGCTCCTACAATGAGCAGTTCTTC. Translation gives CASSQRGSGSSYNEQFF.

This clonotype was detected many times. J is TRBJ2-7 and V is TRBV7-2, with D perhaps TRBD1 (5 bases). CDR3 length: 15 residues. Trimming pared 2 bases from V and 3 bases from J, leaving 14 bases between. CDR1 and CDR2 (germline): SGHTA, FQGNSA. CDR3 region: CASSLSPQVYYEQYF. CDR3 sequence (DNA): TGTGCCAGCAGCTTAAGCCCACAGGTTTACTACGAGCAGTACTTC.

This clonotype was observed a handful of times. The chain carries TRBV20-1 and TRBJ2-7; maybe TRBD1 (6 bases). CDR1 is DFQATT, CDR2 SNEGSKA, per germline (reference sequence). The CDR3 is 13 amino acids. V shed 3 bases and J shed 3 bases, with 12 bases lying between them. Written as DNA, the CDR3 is TGCAGTGCTAGCAACCCAGGGGACTACGAGCAGTACTTC. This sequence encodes CSASNPGDYEQYF.